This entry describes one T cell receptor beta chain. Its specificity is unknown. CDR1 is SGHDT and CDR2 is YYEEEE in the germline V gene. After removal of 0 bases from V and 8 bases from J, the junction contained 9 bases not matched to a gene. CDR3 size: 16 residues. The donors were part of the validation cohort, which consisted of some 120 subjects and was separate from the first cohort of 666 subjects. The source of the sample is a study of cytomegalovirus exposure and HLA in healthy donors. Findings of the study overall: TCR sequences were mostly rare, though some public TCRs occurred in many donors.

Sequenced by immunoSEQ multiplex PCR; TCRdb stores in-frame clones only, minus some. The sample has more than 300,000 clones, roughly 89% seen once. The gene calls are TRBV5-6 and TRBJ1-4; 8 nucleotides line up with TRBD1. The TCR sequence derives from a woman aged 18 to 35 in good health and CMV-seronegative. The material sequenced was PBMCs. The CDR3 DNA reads TGTGCCAGCAGCTTGGGGGTGGGACAGGATTCCGAAAAACTGTTTTTT. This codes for CASSLGVGQDSEKLFF.